Given below is one T cell receptor (beta chain) in context. No antigen is known for it. The CDR3 covers 11 residues. CDR1 and CDR2 from the germline V gene are SGHRS and YFSETQ. The V and J ends lost 6 bases and 8 bases respectively, with 9 bases between them. This sample stems from a study of shared clonotypes between healthy human individuals. Background on the study: Sampling drew on donors who were two women and a few men aged 18 to 49. The plates for each donor numbered three CD4 naive, three CD4 memory, two CD8 naive and one CD8 memory. Study-level points and caveats: Relative to clonotypes present in all four donors, those not shared had lower generation probabilities.

Selected positively for CCR7 and CD45RO-negative, naive CD8 cells excluded terminally differentiated effector memory CD45RA+ cells. Genomic DNA of every subset was divided equally among multiple immunoSEQ plates. Produced via immunoSEQ multiplex PCR; TCRdb's table is partial and in-frame only. The repertoire includes about 1,900,000 clones, less than 95% of them detected once, and 1.2% sits in the top ten. This sequence originates from a man aged 18 to 30 in good health. Sequenced material: naive CD8+ T cells sorted from blood. The rearrangement joins TRBV5-1 to TRBJ2-1; D gene unclear. CDR3: CASMSPDEQFF. The CDR3 region has the DNA TGCGCCAGCATGTCCCCGGATGAGCAGTTCTTC.